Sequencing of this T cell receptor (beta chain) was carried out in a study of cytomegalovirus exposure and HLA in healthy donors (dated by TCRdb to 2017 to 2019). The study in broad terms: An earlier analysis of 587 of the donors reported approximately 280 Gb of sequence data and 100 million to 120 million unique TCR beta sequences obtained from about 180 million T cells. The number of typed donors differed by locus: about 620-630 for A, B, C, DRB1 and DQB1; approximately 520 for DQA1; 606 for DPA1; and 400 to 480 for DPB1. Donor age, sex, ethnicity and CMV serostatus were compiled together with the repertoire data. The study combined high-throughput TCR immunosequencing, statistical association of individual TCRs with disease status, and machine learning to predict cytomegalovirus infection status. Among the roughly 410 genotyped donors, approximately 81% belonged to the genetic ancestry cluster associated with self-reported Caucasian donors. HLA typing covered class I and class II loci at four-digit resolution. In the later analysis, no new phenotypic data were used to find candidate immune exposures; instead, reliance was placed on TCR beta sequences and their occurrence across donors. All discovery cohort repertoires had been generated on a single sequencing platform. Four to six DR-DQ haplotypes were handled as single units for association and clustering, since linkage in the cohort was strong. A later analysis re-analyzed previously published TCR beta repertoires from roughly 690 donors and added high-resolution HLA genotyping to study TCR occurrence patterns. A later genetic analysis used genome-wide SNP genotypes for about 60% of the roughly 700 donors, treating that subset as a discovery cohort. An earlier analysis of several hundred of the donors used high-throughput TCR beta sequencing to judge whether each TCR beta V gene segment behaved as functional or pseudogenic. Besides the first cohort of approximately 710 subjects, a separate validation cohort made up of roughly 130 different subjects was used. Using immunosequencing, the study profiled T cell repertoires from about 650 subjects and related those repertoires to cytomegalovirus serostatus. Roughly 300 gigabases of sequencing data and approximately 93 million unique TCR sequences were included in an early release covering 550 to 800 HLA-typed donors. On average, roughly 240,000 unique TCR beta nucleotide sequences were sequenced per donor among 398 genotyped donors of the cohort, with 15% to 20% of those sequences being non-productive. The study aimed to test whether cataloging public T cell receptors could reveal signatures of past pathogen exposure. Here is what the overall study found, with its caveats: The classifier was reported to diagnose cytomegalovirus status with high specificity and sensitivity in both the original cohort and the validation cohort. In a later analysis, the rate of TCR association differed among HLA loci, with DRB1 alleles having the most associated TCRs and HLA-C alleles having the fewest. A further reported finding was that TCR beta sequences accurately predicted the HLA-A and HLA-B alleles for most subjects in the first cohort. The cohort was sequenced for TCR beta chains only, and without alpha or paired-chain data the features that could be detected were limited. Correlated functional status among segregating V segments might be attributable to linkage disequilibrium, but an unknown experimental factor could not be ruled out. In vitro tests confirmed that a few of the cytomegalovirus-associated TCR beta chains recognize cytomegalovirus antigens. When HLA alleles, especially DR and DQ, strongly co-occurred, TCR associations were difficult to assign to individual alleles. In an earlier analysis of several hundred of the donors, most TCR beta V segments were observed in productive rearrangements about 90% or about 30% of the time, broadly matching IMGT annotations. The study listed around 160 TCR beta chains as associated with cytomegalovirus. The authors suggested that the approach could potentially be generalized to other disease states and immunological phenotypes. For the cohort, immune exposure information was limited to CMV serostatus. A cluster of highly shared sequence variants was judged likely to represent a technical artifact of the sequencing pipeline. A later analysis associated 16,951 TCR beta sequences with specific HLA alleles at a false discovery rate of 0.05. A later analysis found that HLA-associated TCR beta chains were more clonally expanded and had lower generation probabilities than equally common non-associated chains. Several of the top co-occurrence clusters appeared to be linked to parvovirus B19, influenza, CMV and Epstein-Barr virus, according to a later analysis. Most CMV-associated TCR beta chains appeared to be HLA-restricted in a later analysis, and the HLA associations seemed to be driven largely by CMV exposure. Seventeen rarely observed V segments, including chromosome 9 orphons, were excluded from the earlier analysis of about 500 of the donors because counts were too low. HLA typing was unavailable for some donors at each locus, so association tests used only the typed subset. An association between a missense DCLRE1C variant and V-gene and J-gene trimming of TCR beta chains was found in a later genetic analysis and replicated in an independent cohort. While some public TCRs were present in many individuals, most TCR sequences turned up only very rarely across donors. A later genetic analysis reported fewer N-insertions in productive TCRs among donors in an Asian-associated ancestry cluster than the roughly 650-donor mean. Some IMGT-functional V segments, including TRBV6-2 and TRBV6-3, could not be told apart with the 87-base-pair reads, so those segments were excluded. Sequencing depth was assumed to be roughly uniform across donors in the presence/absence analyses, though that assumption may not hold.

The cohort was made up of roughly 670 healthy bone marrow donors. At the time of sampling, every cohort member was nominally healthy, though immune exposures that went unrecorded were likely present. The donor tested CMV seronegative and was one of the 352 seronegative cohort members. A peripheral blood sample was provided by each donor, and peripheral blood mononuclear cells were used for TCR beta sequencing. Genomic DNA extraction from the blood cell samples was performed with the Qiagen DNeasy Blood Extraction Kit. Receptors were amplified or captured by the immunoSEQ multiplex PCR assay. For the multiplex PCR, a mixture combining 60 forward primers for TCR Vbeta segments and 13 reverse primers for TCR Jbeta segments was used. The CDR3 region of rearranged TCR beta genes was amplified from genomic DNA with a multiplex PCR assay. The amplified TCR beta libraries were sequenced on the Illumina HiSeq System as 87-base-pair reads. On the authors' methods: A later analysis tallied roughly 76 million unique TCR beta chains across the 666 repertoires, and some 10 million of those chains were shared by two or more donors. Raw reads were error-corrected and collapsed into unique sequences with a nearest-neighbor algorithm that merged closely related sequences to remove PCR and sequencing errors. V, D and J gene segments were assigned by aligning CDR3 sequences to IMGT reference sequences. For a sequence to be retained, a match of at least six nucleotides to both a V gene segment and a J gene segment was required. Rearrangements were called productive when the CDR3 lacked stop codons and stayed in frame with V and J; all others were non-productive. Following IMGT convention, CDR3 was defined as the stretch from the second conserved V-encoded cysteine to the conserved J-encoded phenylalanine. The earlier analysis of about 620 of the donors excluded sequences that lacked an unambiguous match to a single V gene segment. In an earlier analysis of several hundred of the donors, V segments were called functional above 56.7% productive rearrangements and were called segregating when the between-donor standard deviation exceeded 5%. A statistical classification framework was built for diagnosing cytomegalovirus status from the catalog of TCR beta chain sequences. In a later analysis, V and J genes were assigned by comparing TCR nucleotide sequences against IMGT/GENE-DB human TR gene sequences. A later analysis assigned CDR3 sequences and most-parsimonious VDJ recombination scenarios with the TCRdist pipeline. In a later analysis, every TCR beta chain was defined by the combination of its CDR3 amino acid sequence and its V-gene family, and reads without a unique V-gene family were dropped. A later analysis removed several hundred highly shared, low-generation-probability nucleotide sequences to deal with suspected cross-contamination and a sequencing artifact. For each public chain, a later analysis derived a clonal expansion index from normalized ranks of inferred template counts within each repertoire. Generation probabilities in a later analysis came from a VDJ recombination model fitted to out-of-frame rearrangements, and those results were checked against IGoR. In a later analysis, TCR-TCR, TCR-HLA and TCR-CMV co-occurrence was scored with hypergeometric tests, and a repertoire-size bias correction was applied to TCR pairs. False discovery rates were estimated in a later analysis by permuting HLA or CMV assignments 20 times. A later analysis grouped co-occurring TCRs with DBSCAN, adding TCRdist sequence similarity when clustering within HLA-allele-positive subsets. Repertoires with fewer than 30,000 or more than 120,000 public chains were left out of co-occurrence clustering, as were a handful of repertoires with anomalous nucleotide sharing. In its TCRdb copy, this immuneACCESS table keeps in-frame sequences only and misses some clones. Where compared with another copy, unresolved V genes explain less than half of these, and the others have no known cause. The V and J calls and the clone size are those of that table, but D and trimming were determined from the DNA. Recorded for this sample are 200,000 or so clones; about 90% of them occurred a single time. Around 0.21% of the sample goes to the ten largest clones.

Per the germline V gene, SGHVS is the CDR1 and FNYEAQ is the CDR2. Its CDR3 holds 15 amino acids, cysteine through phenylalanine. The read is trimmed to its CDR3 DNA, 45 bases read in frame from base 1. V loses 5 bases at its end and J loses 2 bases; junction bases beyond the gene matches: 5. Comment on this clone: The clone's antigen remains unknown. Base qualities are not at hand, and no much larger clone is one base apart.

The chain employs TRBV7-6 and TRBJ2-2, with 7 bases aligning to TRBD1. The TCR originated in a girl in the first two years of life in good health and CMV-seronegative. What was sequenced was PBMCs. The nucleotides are TGTGCCAGCAGCACAGGACAGGTTAACACCGGGGAGCTGTTTTTT. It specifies CASSTGQVNTGELFF.